This TCR beta chain was found in a study of cytomegalovirus exposure and HLA in healthy donors. The CDR3 length is 12 residues. The V gene's germline CDR1 is MNHEY and CDR2 SVGAGI. V was trimmed by 9 bases and J by 1 base, leaving 6 bases between them. Using immunoSEQ multiplex PCR, the repertoire was profiled, and TCRdb retains in-frame clones only, with some absent. This sample carries approximately 140,000 clones, around nine tenths of them seen once, and the ten largest clones take around 8%. The chain combines TRBV6-5 with TRBJ2-2; tentative D call: TRBD2 (5 bases). This TCR was recovered from a woman aged 18 to 35 in good health and CMV-seropositive. The specimen was PBMCs. CDR3 in DNA: TGTGCCAGTCGGGGGAACACCGGGGAGCTGTTTTTT. It codes for CASRGNTGELFF.